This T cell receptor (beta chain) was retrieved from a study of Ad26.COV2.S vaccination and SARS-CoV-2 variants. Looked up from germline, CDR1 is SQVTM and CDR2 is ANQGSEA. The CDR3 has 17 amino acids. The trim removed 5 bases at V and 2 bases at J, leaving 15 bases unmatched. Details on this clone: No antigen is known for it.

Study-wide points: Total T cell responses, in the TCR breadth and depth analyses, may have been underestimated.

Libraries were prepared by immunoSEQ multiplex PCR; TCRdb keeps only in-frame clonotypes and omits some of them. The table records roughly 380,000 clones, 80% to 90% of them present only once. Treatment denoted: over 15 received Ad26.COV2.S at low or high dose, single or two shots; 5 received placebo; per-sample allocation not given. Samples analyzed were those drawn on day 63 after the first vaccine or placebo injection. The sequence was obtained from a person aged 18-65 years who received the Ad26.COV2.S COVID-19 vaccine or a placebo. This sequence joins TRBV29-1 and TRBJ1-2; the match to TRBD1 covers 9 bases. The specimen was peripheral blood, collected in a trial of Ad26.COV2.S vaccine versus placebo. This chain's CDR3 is CSVLGSGTGKINYGYTF. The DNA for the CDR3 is TGCAGCGTTCTCGGGTCCGGGACAGGGAAAATAAACTATGGCTACACCTTC. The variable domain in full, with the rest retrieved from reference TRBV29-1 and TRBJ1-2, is SAVISQKPSRDICQRGTSLTIQCQVDSQVTMMFWYRQQPGQSLTLIATANQGSEATYESGFVIDKFPISRPNLTFSTLTVSNMSPEDSSIYLCSVLGSGTGKINYGYTFGSGTRLTVV.